The text below deals with one T cell receptor beta chain. This table comes from immunoSEQ multiplex PCR, and its TCRdb copy is limited to in-frame clones, with some not included. This table holds under 450,000 clones, just under 95% found once. The data were obtained in a study of shared T cell receptors in the human thymus. This TCR was sampled from a human donor. Sequencing was carried out using thymocytes.

CDR3: CAISGPWRGDGEDTQYF. CDR3 sequence (DNA): TGTGCCATCAGTGGGCCTTGGCGAGGAGACGGGGAAGATACGCAGTATTTT. The genes are TRBV10-3 and TRBJ2-3, with D maybe TRBD2 (5 bases). Deletions cut 4 bases from V and 5 bases from J, with 22 bases between. The CDR3 has 17 amino acids. Per germline, CDR1 ENHRY and CDR2 SYGVKD.